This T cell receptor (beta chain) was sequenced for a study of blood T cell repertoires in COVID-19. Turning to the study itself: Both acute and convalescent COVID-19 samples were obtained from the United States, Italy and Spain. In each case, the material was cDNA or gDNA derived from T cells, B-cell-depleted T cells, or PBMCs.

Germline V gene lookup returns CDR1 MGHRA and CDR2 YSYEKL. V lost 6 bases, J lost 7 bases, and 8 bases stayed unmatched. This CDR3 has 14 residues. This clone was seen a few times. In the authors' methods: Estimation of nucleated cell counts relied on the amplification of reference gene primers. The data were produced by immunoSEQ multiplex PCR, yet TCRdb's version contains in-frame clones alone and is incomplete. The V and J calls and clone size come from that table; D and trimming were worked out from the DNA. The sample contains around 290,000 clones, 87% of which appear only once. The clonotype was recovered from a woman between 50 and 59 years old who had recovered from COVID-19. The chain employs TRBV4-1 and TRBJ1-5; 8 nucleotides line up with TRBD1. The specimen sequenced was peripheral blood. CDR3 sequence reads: CASSSQGAGQPQHF. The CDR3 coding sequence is TGCGCCAGCAGTTCCCAGGGGGCAGGACAGCCCCAGCATTTT.